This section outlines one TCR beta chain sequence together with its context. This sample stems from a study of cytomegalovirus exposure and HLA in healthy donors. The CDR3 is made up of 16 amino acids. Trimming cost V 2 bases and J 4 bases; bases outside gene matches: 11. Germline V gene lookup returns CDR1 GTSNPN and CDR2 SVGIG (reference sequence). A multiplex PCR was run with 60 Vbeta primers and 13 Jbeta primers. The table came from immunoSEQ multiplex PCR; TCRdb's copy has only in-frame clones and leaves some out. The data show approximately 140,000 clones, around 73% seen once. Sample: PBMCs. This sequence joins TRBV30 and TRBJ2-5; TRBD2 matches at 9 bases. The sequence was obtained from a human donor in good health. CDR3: CAWSSLVAGGPETQYF. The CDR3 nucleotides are TGTGCCTGGAGTTCCCTGGTGGCGGGGGGGCCAGAGACCCAGTACTTC.